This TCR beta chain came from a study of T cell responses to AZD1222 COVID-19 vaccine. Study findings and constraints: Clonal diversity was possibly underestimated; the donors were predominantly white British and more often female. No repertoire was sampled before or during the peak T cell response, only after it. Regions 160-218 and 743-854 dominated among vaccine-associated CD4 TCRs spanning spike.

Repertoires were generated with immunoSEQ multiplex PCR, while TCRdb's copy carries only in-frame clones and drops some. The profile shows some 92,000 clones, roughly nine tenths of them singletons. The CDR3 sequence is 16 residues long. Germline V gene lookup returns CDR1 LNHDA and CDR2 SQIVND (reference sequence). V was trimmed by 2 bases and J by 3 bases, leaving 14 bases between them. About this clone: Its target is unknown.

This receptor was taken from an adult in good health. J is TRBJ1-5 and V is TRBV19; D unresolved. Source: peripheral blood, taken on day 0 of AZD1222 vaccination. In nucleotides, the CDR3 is TGTGCCAGTAGTATACTGGCTGGGAACATCAATCAGCCCCAGCATTTT. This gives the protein CASSILAGNINQPQHF.